These T cell receptor beta chains were read from a single sample in a study of metastatic and nonmetastatic thyroid tumors. TCRdb reprocessed the PCR reads via MiXCR. In the table there are around 42,000 clones, about an eighth of which are singletons. The sequenced sample consisted of blood. These receptors came from a female donor with papillary thyroid cancer or a benign thyroid nodule (not recorded which). Some clones in this sample may be carry-over from other donors' samples. CDR3s include the opening cysteine and the closing phenylalanine or tryptophan. Fields, in order: J gene, V gene, D gene, clone size, CDR3 protein, CDR3 DNA. A D gene is named only where the DNA matches it firmly. Size values are once, few and many counts, or a class for expanded clones, and some rows have none.

TRBJ1-1,TRBV7-3,-,many,CASRQDLNTEAFF,TGTGCCAGCCGACAGGACTTGAACACTGAAGCTTTCTTT
TRBJ2-3,TRBV9,TRBD2,many,CASSRGTSAITDTQYF,TGTGCCAGCAGCCGAGGGACTAGCGCAATCACAGATACGCAGTATTTT
TRBJ1-5,TRBV27,-,many,CASSLYFGQPQHF,TGTGCCAGCAGTTTATACTTTGGTCAGCCCCAGCATTTT
TRBJ1-2,TRBV9,TRBD1,many,CASSALRGTAYGYTF,TGTGCCAGCAGCGCCCTCCGGGGGACAGCCTATGGCTACACCTTC
TRBJ1-2,TRBV12-3/TRBV12-4,TRBD1,many,CASSADRGLNYGYTF,TGTGCCAGCAGTGCGGACAGGGGGCTGAACTATGGCTACACCTTC
TRBJ1-5,TRBV19,-,many,CASSIVGGTGQPQHF,TGTGCCAGTAGTATAGTGGGAGGTACTGGACAGCCCCAGCATTTT
TRBJ1-3,TRBV20-1,TRBD1,many,CSASEGAISGNTIYF,TGCAGTGCTAGTGAGGGGGCCATCTCTGGAAACACCATATATTTT
TRBJ2-5,TRBV12-3/TRBV12-4,TRBD2,many,CASTPGLAATQYF,TGTGCCAGCACCCCGGGACTAGCCGCGACCCAGTACTTC
TRBJ2-3,TRBV19,-,many,CASSIRVSTDTQYF,TGTGCCAGTAGTATAAGAGTGAGCACAGATACGCAGTATTTT
TRBJ1-1,TRBV5-1,TRBD1,many,CASRRAGGNTEAFF,TGCGCCAGCAGAAGGGCAGGGGGAAACACTGAAGCTTTCTTT
TRBJ2-3,TRBV6-1,-,many,CASTPAGTPLWNTQYF,TGTGCCAGCACACCCGCGGGGACCCCCCTATGGAATACGCAGTATTTT
TRBJ1-1,TRBV28,-,many,CASCAVNTEAFF,TGTGCCAGCTGTGCAGTTAACACTGAAGCTTTCTTT
TRBJ2-7,TRBV18,-,many,CASSPQQQEQYF,TGTGCCAGCTCACCACAACAGCAGGAGCAGTACTTC
TRBJ1-4,TRBV28,TRBD1,many,CASSFLDREEKLFF,TGTGCCAGCAGTTTCTTGGACAGGGAGGAAAAACTGTTTTTT
TRBJ1-3,TRBV5-6,-,many,CASSWSSGNTIYF,TGTGCCAGCAGTTGGAGCTCTGGAAACACCATATATTTT
TRBJ1-1,TRBV19,-,many,CASSSRTVNTEAFF,TGTGCCAGTAGTAGTAGGACGGTGAACACTGAAGCTTTCTTT
TRBJ1-1,TRBV18,-,many,CASSLNTEAFF,TGTGCCAGCTCACTAAACACTGAAGCTTTCTTT
TRBJ2-7,TRBV3-1,-,many,CATGQIPYEQYF,TGTGCCACTGGACAGATCCCCTACGAGCAGTACTTC
TRBJ2-7,TRBV27,-,many,CASSHTGSYEQYF,TGTGCCAGCAGTCACACGGGTTCCTACGAGCAGTACTTC
TRBJ2-3,TRBV28,-,few,CASSHSWRHRDTDTQYF,TGTGCCAGCAGCCATAGTTGGCGTCACCGAGACACAGATACGCAGTATTTT
TRBJ2-1,TRBV28,TRBD2,many,CATLGASGTNEQFF,TGTGCCACCCTGGGGGCTAGCGGGACCAATGAGCAGTTCTTC
TRBJ2-7,TRBV11-2,-,many,CASSLQSSYEQYF,TGTGCCAGCAGCTTACAGAGCTCCTACGAGCAGTACTTC
TRBJ1-2,TRBV2,TRBD1,many,CASSWTGDGYTF,TGTGCCAGCAGTTGGACAGGGGATGGCTACACCTTC
TRBJ2-7,TRBV7-8,-,-,CASSLEAAAPYEQYF,TGTGCCAGCAGCTTAGAGGCTGCTGCACCCTACGAGCAGTACTTC
TRBJ1-1,TRBV6-1,-,many,CASSERGGLDTEAFF,TGTGCCAGCAGTGAACGGGGGGGTTTGGATACTGAAGCTTTCTTT
TRBJ1-5,TRBV5-1,-,many,CASSLAVGQPQHF,TGCGCCAGCAGCTTGGCCGTGGGTCAGCCCCAGCATTTT
TRBJ2-1,TRBV11-1,TRBD1,many,CASSLVRGGDHNEQFF,TGTGCCAGCAGCTTAGTACGAGGGGGCGATCACAATGAGCAGTTCTTC
TRBJ2-2,TRBV12-3/TRBV12-4,TRBD2,few,CASSPRLAGNTGELFF,TGTGCCAGCAGTCCCAGACTAGCGGGTAACACTGGGGAGCTGTTTTTT
TRBJ2-1,TRBV6-2/TRBV6-3,TRBD2,-,CASSPTSGEYNEQFF,TGTGCCAGCAGTCCGACTAGCGGGGAGTACAATGAGCAGTTCTTC
TRBJ2-5,TRBV24-1,TRBD2,few,CAAIPTGSGGETQYF,TGTGCCGCCATCCCCACGGGATCGGGAGGAGAGACCCAGTACTTC
TRBJ2-6,TRBV6-1,-,few,CASSEAVGDGANVLTF,TGTGCCAGCAGTGAAGCGGTAGGGGATGGGGCCAACGTCCTGACTTTC
TRBJ2-2,TRBV24-1,-,many,CATSDSGPGDGELFF,TGTGCCACCAGTGATTCAGGACCGGGGGACGGGGAGCTGTTTTTT
TRBJ2-5,TRBV11-2,TRBD1,many,CASSPPDRVRETQYF,TGTGCCAGCAGCCCCCCGGACAGGGTCAGGGAGACCCAGTACTTC
TRBJ2-3,TRBV20-1,TRBD1,many,CSAREQGAGTDTQYF,TGCAGTGCTAGAGAACAGGGGGCGGGCACAGATACGCAGTATTTT
TRBJ1-5,TRBV6-1,TRBD1,many,CASGRTQGDQPQHF,TGTGCCAGCGGGCGCACACAGGGGGATCAGCCCCAGCATTTT
TRBJ2-3,TRBV7-3,-,many,CASSLRGARDTQYF,TGTGCCAGCAGCTTACGGGGGGCCAGAGATACGCAGTATTTT
TRBJ1-1,TRBV20-1,-,many,CSASPGGGEAFF,TGCAGTGCTAGCCCAGGCGGCGGGGAGGCTTTCTTT
TRBJ1-1,TRBV7-9,-,many,CASSLAQVQSTEAFF,TGTGCCAGCAGCTTAGCGCAAGTACAATCAACTGAAGCTTTCTTT
TRBJ2-1,TRBV20-1,TRBD2,few,CSSTSGIYEQFF,TGCAGTTCTACTAGCGGGATCTATGAGCAGTTCTTC
TRBJ1-1,TRBV11-3,-,many,CASSLNTGNTEAFF,TGTGCCAGCAGCTTGAATACGGGGAACACTGAAGCTTTCTTT
TRBJ2-1,TRBV5-5,-,-,CASSRTGDNEQFF,TGTGCCAGCAGTCGGACGGGAGATAATGAGCAGTTCTTC
TRBJ1-2,TRBV5-1,-,-,CASNAYRDGYTF,TGCGCCAGCAACGCCTACAGGGATGGCTACACCTTC
TRBJ1-2,TRBV20-1,TRBD1,medium-sized,CSARDVTGGKGYGYTF,TGCAGTGCTAGAGATGTGACAGGGGGCAAAGGCTATGGCTACACCTTC
TRBJ2-2,TRBV6-6,TRBD1,many,CASSYSDRPNTGELFF,TGTGCCAGCAGTTACTCGGACAGGCCGAACACCGGGGAGCTGTTTTTT
TRBJ2-3,TRBV20-1,TRBD1,many,CSAKDRVGTDTQYF,TGCAGTGCTAAAGACAGGGTTGGGACAGATACGCAGTATTTT
TRBJ2-1,TRBV30,-,many,CAWSLIPGDEQFF,TGTGCCTGGAGTCTGATACCTGGGGATGAGCAGTTCTTC
TRBJ1-3,TRBV5-1,TRBD1,many,CASSAGGTAGNTIYF,TGCGCCAGCAGCGCCGGTGGGACAGCTGGAAACACCATATATTTT
TRBJ2-7,TRBV20-1,TRBD2,many,CSAREAGFVYEQYF,TGCAGTGCTAGAGAAGCGGGATTCGTCTACGAGCAGTACTTC
TRBJ2-2,TRBV19,-,many,CAGGRGGTGELFF,TGTGCCGGTGGCAGGGGCGGAACCGGGGAGCTGTTTTTT
TRBJ2-2,TRBV5-1,-,many,CASSLYRRENTGELFF,TGCGCCAGCAGCTTGTATAGGCGGGAGAACACCGGGGAGCTGTTTTTT
TRBJ2-7,TRBV7-2,-,-,CASSLDSDYEQYF,TGTGCCAGCAGCTTAGATTCGGACTACGAGCAGTACTTC
TRBJ1-2,TRBV9,-,many,CASSVGTGPHFRGYTF,TGTGCCAGCAGCGTAGGGACTGGGCCCCATTTCCGGGGCTACACCTTC
TRBJ2-3,TRBV12-3/TRBV12-4,-,many,CASRDSFRTDTQYF,TGTGCCAGTAGAGACTCATTCCGCACAGATACGCAGTATTTT
TRBJ2-6,TRBV19,TRBD1,many,CASSIERTGSHSGANVLTF,TGTGCCAGTAGTATAGAGAGGACAGGTTCCCACTCTGGGGCCAACGTCCTGACTTTC
TRBJ2-7,TRBV30,-,many,CAWSVGGSHEQYF,TGTGCCTGGAGTGTAGGGGGATCGCACGAGCAGTACTTC